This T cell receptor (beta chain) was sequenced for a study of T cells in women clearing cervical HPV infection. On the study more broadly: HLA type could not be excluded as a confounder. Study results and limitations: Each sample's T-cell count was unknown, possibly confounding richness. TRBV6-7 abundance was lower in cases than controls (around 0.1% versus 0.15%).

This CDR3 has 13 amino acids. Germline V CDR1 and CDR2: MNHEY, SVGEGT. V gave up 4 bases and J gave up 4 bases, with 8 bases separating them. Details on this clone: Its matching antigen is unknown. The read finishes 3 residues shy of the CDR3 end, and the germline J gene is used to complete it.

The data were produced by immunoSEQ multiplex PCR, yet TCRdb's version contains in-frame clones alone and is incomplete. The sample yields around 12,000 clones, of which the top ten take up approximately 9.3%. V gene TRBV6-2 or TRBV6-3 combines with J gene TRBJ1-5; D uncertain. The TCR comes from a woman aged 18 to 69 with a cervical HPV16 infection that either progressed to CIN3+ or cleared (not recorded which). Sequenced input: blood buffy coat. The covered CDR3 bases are TGTGCCAGCAGTTCTACAGAGAATCAGCCC. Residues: CASSSTENQP. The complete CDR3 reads CASSSTENQPQHF.